This TCR beta chain was sequenced in a study of CD8 T cells in Susac syndrome (dated by TCRdb to about 2019). About the investigation overall: Of the Susac syndrome patients who were sequenced, six had clinically active disease and 8 or 9 were in clinical remission. The clonality of the CD8+ T cell repertoire was compared across approximately 11 healthy donors, some 14 Susac syndrome patients and under 17 multiple sclerosis patients. At blood withdrawal, Susac syndrome patients were therapy-naive, treated with corticosteroids (with IVIg additionally given to some), or treated with IVIg alone. Whether CD8+ T cell activation and differentiation in Susac syndrome was antigen driven was tested using repertoire sequencing.

Unmatched junction bases come to 1, with V trimmed by 5 bases and J by 6 bases. Looking up the germline V gene (reference sequence) yields CDR1 SEHNR and CDR2 FQNEAQ. The CDR3 holds 12 amino acids from the cysteine to the phenylalanine. CDR3 DNA only is kept here, 36 bases in frame from base 1. What the research found in general, with its limitations: The number of individuals in the TCR sequencing and HLA analysis was acknowledged as relatively small. Clonal expansion was seen in Susac syndrome CD8+ repertoires, peaking in CD8+ TEMRA cells and being greater in clinically active patients than in remitting ones. Roughly 15 and five Susac-specific public clones were found in the total CD8+ and CD8+ TEMRA repertoires, respectively.

RNA was extracted with the RNeasy kit and roughly 0.45 to 1 ug was reverse transcribed using random hexamers. TCR beta CDR3 regions were amplified with the immunoSEQ multiplex PCR assay covering 54 Vbeta and 13 Jbeta segments. Bias from PCR amplification was corrected by using a synthetic template baseline for primer optimization and for computational correction. Concerning the study's data processing: Reads were annotated to V, D and J genes per IMGT and analyzed with immunoSEQ Analyzer, keeping only productive sequences. Clonality was calculated as one minus the Shannon entropy normalized by log2 of the number of productive unique sequences. For each patient and control, public and private clones were evaluated within the 100 most prevalent clones. Clones were defined as Susac-specific if absent from the healthy and MS cohorts, from around 1,000 published viral clones and from other ImmuneACCESS disease sequences. TCRdb handled the public reads itself, with Q25 trimming in fastp and clone calling in MiXCR, and kept productive beta chains. All rows with the same CDR3 protein become a single entry with the most common DNA and genes. The V and J calls and clone size come from TCRdb's table, not from the authors' own analysis. Recorded for this sample are 65,000 to 95,000 distinct CDR3 sequences; about 94% of them occurred a single time. The ten largest clonotypes hold about 0.9% of the sample.

As concerns this clonotype: Its recognized antigen is unknown. It has no much larger one-base neighbor in the sample; base qualities were not kept.

High-throughput TCR beta sequencing profiled peripheral blood CD8+ and CD4+ T cells from healthy donors, Susac syndrome patients and multiple sclerosis patients. Susac syndrome patients met recently defined diagnostic criteria for definite or probable disease. Bulk CD8+ and CD4+ T cells were purified magnetically by negative isolation, whereas CD8+ TEMRA cells were enriched by FACS. Blood was drawn into EDTA tubes, processed within 24 hours, and PBMCs were isolated by density gradient centrifugation. PBMCs intended for TCR sequencing were cryopreserved in liquid nitrogen and were subsequently thawed in a 37 degrees C water bath. Purity of sorted or isolated CD4+, CD8+ and CD8+ TEMRA cells was at least 90%.

The chain is encoded by TRBV7-9 joined to TRBJ1-5; 7 bases in between match TRBD1. The TCR originated in a human donor with Susac syndrome. The material sequenced was CD8+ T cells from PBMCs. The CDR3 in this case is CASSGDSQPQHF. The DNA sequence reads TGTGCCAGCAGCGGGGACAGTCAGCCCCAGCATTTT.